A single sample gave rise to the 9 T cell receptor beta chains below, sequenced in a study of blood T cell repertoires in COVID-19. The method was immunoSEQ multiplex PCR; TCRdb's version includes in-frame clones alone and lacks a portion of them. Of over 250,000 clones listed, around 92% are singletons. Specimen: peripheral blood. Every receptor here comes from a person under 35 with COVID-19, enrolled during active disease.

This chain uses TRBV11-2 with TRBJ2-5, with D uncertain. The V gene lost 1 base and the J gene lost 1 base, with 7 bases spanning the gap. Germline V gene data show CDR1 as SGHAT and CDR2 as FQNNGV. The CDR3 loop spans 14 amino acids. The DNA for the CDR3 is TGTGCCAGCAGCTTAGCATCCCCCCAAGAGACCCAGTACTTC. This gives the protein CASSLASPQETQYF. Based on the CDR3 plus reference TRBV11-2 and TRBJ2-5, the full variable domain is EAGVAQSPRYKIIEKRQSVAFWCNPISGHATLYWYQQILGQGPKLLIQFQNNGVVDDSQLPKDRFSAERLKGVDSTLKIQPAKLEDSAVYLCASSLASPQETQYFGPGTRLLVL.

J is TRBJ2-2 and V is TRBV7-9; D is unresolved. The V gene's germline CDR1 is SEHNR and CDR2 FQNEAQ (reference sequence). CDR3 size: 15 residues. V lost 5 bases and J 0 bases, leaving 10 bases between the germline ends. The CDR3: CASSPPVPNTGELFF. The CDR3 DNA reads as TGTGCCAGCAGCCCCCCGGTACCGAACACCGGGGAGCTGTTTTTT.

The V call is TRBV6-4, the J call TRBJ2-1; TRBD2 matches at 7 bases. The CDR3 spans 16 residues. The ends lost 6 bases at V and 6 bases at J; junction bases unmatched: 14. The germline V gene has CDR1 MRHNA and CDR2 SNTAGT. This CDR3 reads CASSSSIAGWGNEQFF. The CDR3 bases are TGTGCCAGCAGCTCTTCTATAGCGGGCTGGGGCAATGAGCAGTTCTTC.

The chain recombines TRBV10-3 with TRBJ2-7; the D is unclear. CDR3 length: 13 residues. CDR1 is ENHRY and CDR2 is SYGVKD in the germline V gene. V was cut by 2 bases and J by 4 bases, with 9 bases left in between. The DNA of the CDR3 is TGTGCCATCAGTGAGGGGTTCAGGTACGAGCAGTACTTC. This gives the protein CAISEGFRYEQYF.

The rearrangement links TRBV19 to TRBJ2-5, with D unresolved. Trimming cost V 4 bases and J 1 base, with 7 bases left between them. The CDR3 covers 13 residues. Germline V lookup: CDR1 LNHDA, CDR2 SQIVND (reference sequence). CDR3 sequence (DNA): TGTGCCAGTAGTACCCTGGCCCAAGAGACCCAGTACTTC. Translated: CASSTLAQETQYF.

Here the CDR3 DNA reads TGTGCCAGCAGCTTAGCCTCGGATGAGCAGTTCTTC. The encoded protein is CASSLASDEQFF. This rearrangement joins TRBV5-5 to TRBJ2-1; no definite D call. Trimming removed 2 bases from V and 8 bases from J, with 8 bases in between. There are 12 residues in the CDR3. Germline V gene data show CDR1 as SGHKS and CDR2 as YYEKEE (reference sequence).

V is TRBV6-4 and J is TRBJ1-2, with 7 bases fitting TRBD1. Losses at the gene ends were 8 bases for V and 4 bases for J; bases not matched to a gene: 4. Germline CDR1 and CDR2: MRHNA and SNTAGT. CDR3 size: 12 residues. CDR3 residues: CASFDRVYGYTF. CDR3 in DNA: TGTGCCAGCTTCGACAGGGTCTATGGCTACACCTTC.

The V and J genes are TRBV10-3 and TRBJ2-2; TRBD2 matches at 13 bases. J was trimmed by 9 bases and V by 10 bases; bases with no gene match: 11. The germline V gene encodes CDR1 ENHRY and CDR2 SYGVKD. This CDR3 is built from 15 residues. CDR3 nucleotides: TGTGCCACCGACAAAGGACTAGCGGGAGATCGGGAGCTGTTTTTT. It specifies CATDKGLAGDRELFF.

The J gene is TRBJ2-5, the V gene TRBV2, with 10 bases that match TRBD2. The trim removed 6 bases at V and 8 bases at J, leaving 6 bases unmatched. The CDR3 covers 13 residues. The germline CDR1 and CDR2 sequences are SNHLY and FYNNEI. The CDR3 sequence is CASRPSGRDTQYF. CDR3 DNA sequence: TGTGCCAGCAGACCTAGCGGGAGAGACACCCAGTACTTC.